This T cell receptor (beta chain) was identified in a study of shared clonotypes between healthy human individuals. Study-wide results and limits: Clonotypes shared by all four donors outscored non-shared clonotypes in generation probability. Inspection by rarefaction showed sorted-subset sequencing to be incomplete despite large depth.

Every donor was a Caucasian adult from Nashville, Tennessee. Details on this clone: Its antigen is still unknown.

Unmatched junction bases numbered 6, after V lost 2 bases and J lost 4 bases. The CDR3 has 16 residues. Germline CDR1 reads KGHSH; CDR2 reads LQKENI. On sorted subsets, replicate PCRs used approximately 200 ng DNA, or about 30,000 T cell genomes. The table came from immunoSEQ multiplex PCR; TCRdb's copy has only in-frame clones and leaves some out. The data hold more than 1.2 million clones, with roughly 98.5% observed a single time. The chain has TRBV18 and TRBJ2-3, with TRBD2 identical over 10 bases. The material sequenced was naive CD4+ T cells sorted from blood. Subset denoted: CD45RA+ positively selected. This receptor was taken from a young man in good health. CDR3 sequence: CASSPKREGRADTQYF. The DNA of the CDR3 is TGTGCCAGCTCACCAAAGCGGGAGGGCCGGGCAGATACGCAGTATTTT. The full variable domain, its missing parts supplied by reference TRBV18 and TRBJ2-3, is NAGVMQNPRHLVRRRGQEARLRCSPMKGHSHVYWYRQLPEEGLKFMVYLQKENIIDESGMPKERFSAEFPKEGPSILRIQQVVRGDSAAYFCASSPKREGRADTQYFGPGTRLTVL.